This TCR beta chain derives from a study of identical twins. Study-wide results and caveats: Without tracking the same donors, conclusions rested on cross-sectional statistical analysis. When twins shared out-of-frame alpha sequences, those sequences had excess low generation probability. Memory repertoires lacked the insertion deficit that abundant cord blood beta clonotypes showed.

On this clonotype: The antigen is unknown.

TCRdb re-called the 5' RACE reads through MiXCR, storing one row per CDR3 protein. Of fewer than 500,000 distinct CDR3 sequences detected, more than 20% appear once; the ten largest clones hold around 3%. These data were also filed under a second study, of T cells expressing NK-cell markers.

The sequencing sample was made of CD4+ T cells sorted from blood. This receptor was taken from a woman in her late teens or twenties in good health.

The CDR3 coding sequence is TGTGCCAGCAGTAATAGACAGAACACCGGGGAGCTGTTTTTT. It translates to CASSNRQNTGELFF. The chain joins TRBV12-3 or TRBV12-4 to TRBJ2-2; no firm D call. The CDR3 consists of 14 residues. The V end lost 5 bases, the J end lost 1 base, and 8 bases lay between the germline ends.